The 8 T cell receptor beta chains below were found in one sample sequenced in a study of T cell responses to AZD1222 COVID-19 vaccine. Produced via immunoSEQ multiplex PCR; TCRdb's table is partial and in-frame only. The table includes about 67,000 clones, around 84% detected once. The material was peripheral blood, obtained on day 0 of AZD1222 vaccination. Receptor source: an adult in good health.

This clone was recorded once. The chain employs TRBV2 and TRBJ1-2; D is unresolved. This CDR3 comprises 14 residues. The ends were cut back, 2 bases at V and 5 bases at J, with 12 bases in the middle. Germline CDR1 and CDR2: SNHLY and FYNNEI. The CDR3 reads CASSERAVPYGYTF. CDR3 nucleotides: TGTGCCAGCAGTGAACGGGCAGTTCCGTATGGCTACACCTTC. The whole variable domain, filled in from reference TRBV2 and TRBJ1-2, reads EPEVTQTPSHQVTQMGQEVILRCVPISNHLYFYWYRQILGQKVEFLVSFYNNEISEKSEIFDDQFSVERPDGSNFTLKIRSTKLEDSAMYFCASSERAVPYGYTFGSGTRLTVV.

The chain joins TRBV5-5 to TRBJ2-7, with D maybe TRBD2 (6 bases). V lost 4 bases and J 7 bases, leaving 18 bases between the germline ends. This CDR3 is 14 amino acids long. The germline gives CDR1 SGHKS, CDR2 YYEKEE (reference sequence). CDR3 in amino acids: CASSLGGRGGEQYF. CDR3 bases: TGTGCCAGCAGCCTTGGGGGGAGAGGTGGTGAGCAGTACTTC. Full variable domain (outside the CDR3, taken from reference TRBV5-5 and TRBJ2-7): DAGVTQSPTHLIKTRGQQVTLRCSPISGHKSVSWYQQVLGQGPQFIFQYYEKEERGRGNFPDRFSARQFPNYSSELNVNALLLGDSALYLCASSLGGRGGEQYFGPGTRLTVT.

The chain has TRBV27 and TRBJ1-6; TRBD1 is a possible D gene (6 bases). Trimming removed 6 bases from V and 8 bases from J, with 17 bases in between. CDR1 MNHEY and CDR2 SMNVEV come from the germline V gene (reference sequence). This CDR3 region has 15 residues. CDR3 in amino acids: CASRDTGFGDSPLHF. The CDR3 bases are TGTGCCAGCAGAGACACAGGGTTTGGGGATTCACCCCTCCACTTT.

This chain links TRBV27 with TRBJ2-7, with 7 bases that match TRBD1. This CDR3 spans 13 amino acids. Germline V lookup: CDR1 MNHEY, CDR2 SMNVEV (reference sequence). J gave up 3 bases and V 2 bases, and 1 base lay outside the gene matches. In nucleotides, the CDR3 is TGTGCCAGCAGTTTAGGGGACAGCTACGAGCAGTACTTC. Translated: CASSLGDSYEQYF.

Here the CDR3 DNA reads TGTGCCACCAGGGGGACTGGAAACACCATATATTTT. Translation gives CATRGTGNTIYF. The V gene is TRBV24-1, the J gene TRBJ1-3, with D hard to call. V shed 7 bases and J shed 2 bases, with 5 bases lying between them. Germline V gene data show CDR1 as KGHDR and CDR2 as SFDVKD. The CDR3 loop spans 12 amino acids.

CDR3 amino acids: CASSPTALVEKLFF. The DNA of the CDR3 is TGTGCCAGCAGTCCGACAGCGCTAGTGGAAAAACTGTTTTTT. The J gene is TRBJ1-4, the V gene TRBV2; TRBD1 is a possible D gene (5 bases). This CDR3 region has 14 residues. The germline CDR1 and CDR2 sequences are SNHLY and FYNNEI. V lost 5 bases to trimming and J lost 8 bases, with 15 bases between them.

This chain links TRBV7-8 with TRBJ2-2; no firm D call. The ends were cut back, 5 bases at V and 4 bases at J, with 17 bases in the middle. Germline-derived CDR1 and CDR2 are SGHVS and FQNEAQ. The CDR3 contains 16 residues. The CDR3 spells CASSPGPVGITGELFF. The CDR3 DNA reads as TGTGCCAGCAGCCCAGGACCAGTGGGGATCACCGGGGAGCTGTTTTTT.

The chain has TRBV7-3 and TRBJ1-1; tentatively, D is TRBD1 (5 bases). Trimming left V 2 bases short and J 6 bases short, with 10 bases between. CDR3 size: 13 residues. Germline V CDR1 and CDR2: SGHTA, FQGTGA. The chain's CDR3 is CASSLVPGPEAFF. In nucleotides, the CDR3 is TGTGCCAGCAGCTTAGTACCAGGGCCTGAAGCTTTCTTT.